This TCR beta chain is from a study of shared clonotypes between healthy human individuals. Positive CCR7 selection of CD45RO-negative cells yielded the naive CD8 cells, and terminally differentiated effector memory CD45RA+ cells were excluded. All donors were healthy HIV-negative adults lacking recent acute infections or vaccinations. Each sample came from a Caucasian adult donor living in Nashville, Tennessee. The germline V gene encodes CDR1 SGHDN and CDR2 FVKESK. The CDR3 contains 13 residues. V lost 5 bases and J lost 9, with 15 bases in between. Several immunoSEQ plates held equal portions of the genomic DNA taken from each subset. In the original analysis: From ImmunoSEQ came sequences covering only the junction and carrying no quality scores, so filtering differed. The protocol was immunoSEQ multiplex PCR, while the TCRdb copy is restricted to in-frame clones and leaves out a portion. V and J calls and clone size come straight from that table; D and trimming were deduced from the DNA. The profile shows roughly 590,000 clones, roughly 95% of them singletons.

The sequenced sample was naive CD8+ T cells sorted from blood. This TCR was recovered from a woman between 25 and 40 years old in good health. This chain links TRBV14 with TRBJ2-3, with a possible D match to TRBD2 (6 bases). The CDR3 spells CASSAGGGKTQYF. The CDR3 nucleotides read TGTGCCAGCAGCGCCGGTGGCGGGAAAACGCAGTATTTT.